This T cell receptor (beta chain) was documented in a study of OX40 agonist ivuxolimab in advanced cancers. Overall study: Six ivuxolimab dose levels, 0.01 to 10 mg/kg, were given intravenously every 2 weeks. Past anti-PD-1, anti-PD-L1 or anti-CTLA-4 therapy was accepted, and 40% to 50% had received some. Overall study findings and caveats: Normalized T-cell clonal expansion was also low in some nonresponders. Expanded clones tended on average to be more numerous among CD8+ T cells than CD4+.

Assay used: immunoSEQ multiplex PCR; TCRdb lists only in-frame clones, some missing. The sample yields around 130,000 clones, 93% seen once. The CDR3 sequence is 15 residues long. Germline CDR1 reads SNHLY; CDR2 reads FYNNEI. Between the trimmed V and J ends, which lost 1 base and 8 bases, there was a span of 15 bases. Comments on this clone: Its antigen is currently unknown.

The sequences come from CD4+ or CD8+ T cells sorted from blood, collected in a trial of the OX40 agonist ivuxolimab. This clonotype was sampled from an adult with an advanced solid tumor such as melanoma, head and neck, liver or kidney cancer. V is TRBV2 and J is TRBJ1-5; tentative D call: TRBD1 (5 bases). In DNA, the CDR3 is TGTGCCAGCAGTGAAGTTGGGGGGATTCGTGAGCCCCAGCATTTT. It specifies CASSEVGGIREPQHF.